This T cell receptor beta chain came from a study of T cells after yellow fever vaccination. Study-wide points: Reappearance after the booster was observed for most primary-vaccination clones (about 95% CD4, almost 90% CD8). The CD4 compartment and the CD8 compartment contained a small share of clonotypes in common. Abundant clonotypes (contaminants from the bulk population) could be present in FACS-sorted repertoires.

5'RACE template switching generated TCR cDNA, adding a universal primer site and UMIs. TCRdb re-analysed the 5' RACE reads in MiXCR, keeping a single row per CDR3 protein. The data show around 320,000 distinct CDR3 sequences, approximately 4.5% seen once. A note on this clonotype: Its antigen is as yet unknown.

The CDR3 runs 14 residues. V dropped 2 bases and J dropped 2 bases, with 10 bases sitting between them. Germline V gene lookup returns CDR1 MNHEY and CDR2 SMNVEV (reference sequence). Sequencing used PBMCs, obtained 15 days after the yellow fever booster vaccination. The genes are TRBV27 and TRBJ2-7, with D possibly matching TRBD1 (5 bases). This clonotype was obtained from a young man who received the YFV17D yellow fever vaccine. The CDR3 loop is CASSLDSKTYEQYF. The CDR3 nucleotides are TGTGCCAGCAGTTTAGACAGTAAGACCTACGAGCAGTACTTC.